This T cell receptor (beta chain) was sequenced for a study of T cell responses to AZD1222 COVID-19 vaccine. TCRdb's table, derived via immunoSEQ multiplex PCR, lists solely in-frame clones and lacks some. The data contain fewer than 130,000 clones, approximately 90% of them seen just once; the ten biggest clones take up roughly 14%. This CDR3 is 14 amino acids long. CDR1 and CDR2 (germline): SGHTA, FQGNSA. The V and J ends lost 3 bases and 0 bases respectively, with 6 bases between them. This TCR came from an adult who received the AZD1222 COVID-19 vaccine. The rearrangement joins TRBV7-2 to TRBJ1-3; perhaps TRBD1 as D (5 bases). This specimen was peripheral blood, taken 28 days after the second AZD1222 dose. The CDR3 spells CASSFGGSGNTIYF. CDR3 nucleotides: TGTGCCAGCAGCTTTGGGGGCTCTGGAAACACCATATATTTT. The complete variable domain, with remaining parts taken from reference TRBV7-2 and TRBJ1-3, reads GAGVSQSPSNKVTEKGKDVELRCDPISGHTALYWYRQSLGQGLEFLIYFQGNSAPDKSGLPSDRFSAERTGGSVSTLTIQRTQQEDSAVYLCASSFGGSGNTIYFGEGSWLTVV.